This T cell receptor (beta chain) derives from a study of T cell responses to AZD1222 COVID-19 vaccine. About this clone itself: Its antigen is unknown.

General study points: Receipt of two AZD1222 doses was followed by a rise in Spike-specific TCR breadth and depth. Regions left unmutated in variants are reportedly the target of nearly half of spike-specific TCRs. Regions 160-218 and 743-854 dominated among vaccine-associated CD4 TCRs spanning spike. Repertoire sampling occurred only after the peak T cell response.

Clones were sequenced by immunoSEQ multiplex PCR, and TCRdb holds only the in-frame ones, with some missing. Among 45,000 or so clones, 85% to 90% were seen once, and the ten largest hold about 1.1%. The TCR sequence derives from an adult who received the AZD1222 COVID-19 vaccine. The sequences come from peripheral blood, collected 28 days after the second AZD1222 dose.

The CDR3 sequence is CASSLFGETQYF. In DNA form, the CDR3 reads TGTGCCAGCAGCCTATTTGGGGAGACCCAGTACTTC. The gene calls are TRBV7-8 and TRBJ2-5; D gene uncertain. The CDR3 runs to 12 residues. Looked up from germline, CDR1 is SGHVS and CDR2 is FQNEAQ. V shed 5 bases and J shed 5 bases, with 9 bases lying between them.